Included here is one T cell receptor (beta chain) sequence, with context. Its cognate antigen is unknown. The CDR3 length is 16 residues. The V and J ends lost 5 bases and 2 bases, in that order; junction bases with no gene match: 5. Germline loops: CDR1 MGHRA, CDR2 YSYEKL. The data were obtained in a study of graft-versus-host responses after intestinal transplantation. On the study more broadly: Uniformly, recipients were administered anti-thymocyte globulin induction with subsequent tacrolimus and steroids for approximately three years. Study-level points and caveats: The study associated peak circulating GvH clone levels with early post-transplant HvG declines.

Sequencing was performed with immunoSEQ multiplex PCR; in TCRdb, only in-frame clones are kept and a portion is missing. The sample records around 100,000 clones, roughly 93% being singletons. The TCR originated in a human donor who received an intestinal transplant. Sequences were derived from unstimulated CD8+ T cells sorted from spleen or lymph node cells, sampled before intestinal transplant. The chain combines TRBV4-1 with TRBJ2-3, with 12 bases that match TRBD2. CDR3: CASSYLAGGTTDTQYF. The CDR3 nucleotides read TGCGCCAGCAGCTATCTAGCGGGGGGGACCACAGATACGCAGTATTTT.